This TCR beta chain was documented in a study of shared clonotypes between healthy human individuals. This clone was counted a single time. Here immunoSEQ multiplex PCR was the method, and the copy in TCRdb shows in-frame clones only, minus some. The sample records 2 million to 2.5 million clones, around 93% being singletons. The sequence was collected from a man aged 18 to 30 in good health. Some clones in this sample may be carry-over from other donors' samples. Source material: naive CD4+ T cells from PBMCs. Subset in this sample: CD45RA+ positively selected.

The CDR3 spells CACSGLGDHEQFF. In nucleotides, the CDR3 is TGTGCCTGTTCGGGACTCGGGGATCATGAGCAGTTCTTC. The V call is TRBV30, the J call TRBJ2-1; tentatively, D is TRBD2 (6 bases). The CDR3 runs to 13 residues. The germline gives CDR1 GTSNPN, CDR2 SVGIG (reference sequence). Deletions cut 6 bases from V and 8 bases from J, with 17 bases between.